This paragraph reports one T cell receptor (beta chain). These data belong to a study of OX40 agonist ivuxolimab in advanced cancers. Sequenced by immunoSEQ multiplex PCR; TCRdb stores in-frame clones only, minus some. The top ten hold around 25% of the sample, which has tens of thousands of clones, 84% seen once. This clonotype originated in an adult with an advanced solid tumor such as melanoma, head and neck, liver or kidney cancer. Sequences were derived from CD4+ or CD8+ T cells sorted from blood, sampled in a trial of the OX40 agonist ivuxolimab.

CDR3 region: CASSPAIVGGSMNTEAFF. As DNA, the CDR3 is TGTGCCAGCAGCCCAGCCATTGTTGGGGGTTCCATGAACACTGAAGCTTTCTTT. V gene TRBV7-9 combines with J gene TRBJ1-1, with D possibly matching TRBD1 (5 bases). V lost 5 bases and J lost 0, with 22 bases in between. Germline V CDR1 and CDR2: SEHNR, FQNEAQ (reference sequence). The CDR3 spans 18 residues.